This TCR beta chain derives from a study of T cells after yellow fever vaccination. MiXCR, applied by TCRdb to the 5' RACE reads, yields one record per CDR3 protein. Counted here are some 300,000 distinct CDR3 sequences, about 10% occurring once; the ten biggest clones make up over 3%. The germline V gene has CDR1 LGHDT and CDR2 YNNKEL (reference sequence). The CDR3 spans 16 residues. V lost 2 bases, J lost 0 bases, and 10 bases lay in between. The chain uses TRBV3-1 and TRBJ2-2; D tentatively fits TRBD1 or TRBD2 (7 bases each). The receptor was isolated from a man younger than 30 who received the YFV17D yellow fever vaccine. Sequenced here: CD4+ T cells sorted from PBMCs, sampled 45 days after the yellow fever booster vaccination. The CDR3 loop is CASSQPGGANTGELFF. CDR3 DNA sequence: TGTGCCAGCAGCCAACCAGGGGGGGCGAACACCGGGGAGCTGTTTTTT.